These 25 T cell receptor beta chains were sequenced from one sample in a study of early T cells in non-severe SARS-CoV-2 infection. MiXCR was run by TCRdb on the 5' RACE reads, yielding one entry per CDR3 protein. This sample has some 40,000 distinct CDR3 sequences, with more than 10% found just once. The sequencing sample was made of whole blood. These receptors were taken from an adult who was a healthcare worker with PCR-confirmed SARS-CoV-2 infection or an uninfected control (not recorded which).

This clonotype has a handful of counts. The chain employs TRBV6-2 or TRBV6-3 and TRBJ2-1; the match to TRBD1 covers 8 bases. The CDR3 consists of 15 residues. The trim removed 5 bases at V and 3 bases at J, leaving 6 bases unmatched. Looked up from germline, CDR1 is MNHEY and CDR2 is SVGEGT. CDR3 coding DNA: TGTGCCAGCAGTCCCACAGGGGGAGGCTACAATGAGCAGTTCTTC. Protein: CASSPTGGGYNEQFF.

Within the sample, this clonotype is medium-sized. The CDR3: CASSFGSNYGYTF. The CDR3 nucleotides read TGTGCCAGCAGTTTTGGGTCTAACTATGGCTACACCTTC. The chain has TRBV27 and TRBJ1-2; D unresolved. Germline CDR1 is MNHEY and CDR2 is SMNVEV (reference sequence). The CDR3 has 13 amino acids. The V and J ends lost 3 bases and 0 bases respectively, with 5 bases between them.

This clonotype was seen a few times. The chain links TRBV2 to TRBJ1-1, with 7 bases lining up with TRBD1. This CDR3 has 13 residues. V dropped 7 bases and J dropped 4; count of bases not matched to a gene: 6. The germline V gene has CDR1 SNHLY and CDR2 FYNNEI. Here the CDR3 DNA reads TGTGCCAGCACCGACAGGGCACCCACTGAAGCTTTCTTT. Residues: CASTDRAPTEAFF. Full variable domain (rest looked up from reference TRBV2 and TRBJ1-1): EPEVTQTPSHQVTQMGQEVILRCVPISNHLYFYWYRQILGQKVEFLVSFYNNEISEKSEIFDDQFSVERPDGSNFTLKIRSTKLEDSAMYFCASTDRAPTEAFFGQGTRLTVV.

There are many counts of this clonotype. The V call is TRBV6-1, the J call TRBJ1-1, with TRBD1 identical over 9 bases. The germline CDR1 and CDR2 sequences are MNHNS and SASEGT. CDR3 length: 16 residues. V trimming: 7 bases; J trimming: 0 bases; junction bases outside the gene matches: 9. CDR3 nucleotide sequence: TGTGCCAGCATCACCGGGACAGGGATCTTGAACACTGAAGCTTTCTTT. This codes for CASITGTGILNTEAFF.

The chain combines TRBV11-1 with TRBJ2-7; TRBD2 aligns across 13 bases. CDR3 length equals 15 residues. V was pared by 5 bases and J by 1 base, with 2 bases of the junction left unmatched. Germline V lookup: CDR1 SGHAT, CDR2 FQDESV (reference sequence). This CDR3 reads CASSRTSGSSYEQYF. The CDR3 nucleotides read TGTGCCAGCAGCCGGACTAGCGGGAGTTCCTACGAGCAGTACTTC.

In its sample, this clonotype was seen a few times. V usage is TRBV29-1 and J usage is TRBJ1-2; TRBD1 matches at 10 bases. Per germline, CDR1 SQVTM and CDR2 ANQGSEA. V lost 4 bases and J lost 7; bases outside the gene matches: 3. This CDR3 is built from 12 residues. The CDR3 DNA reads TGCAGCGTTGCCGGGACAGGGGCTGGCTACACCTTC. This encodes CSVAGTGAGYTF.

This clonotype was observed at least ten times. The chain has TRBV2 and TRBJ2-2; 8 bases fit TRBD1. Germline V gene lookup returns CDR1 SNHLY and CDR2 FYNNEI. This CDR3 spans 14 amino acids. Trimming took 6 bases from V and 2 from J; bases not matched to a gene: 2. The CDR3 here is CASRQGGNTGELFF. The DNA of the CDR3 is TGTGCCAGCAGACAGGGGGGAAACACCGGGGAGCTGTTTTTT.

This clonotype was seen many times. The CDR3: CSARGHRGYGYTF. CDR3 nucleotide sequence: TGCAGTGCTAGAGGGCATCGGGGATATGGCTACACCTTC. The chain is built from TRBV20-1 and TRBJ1-2, with D uncertain. Germline CDR1 reads DFQATT; CDR2 reads SNEGSKA (reference sequence). The CDR3 contains 13 residues. V lost 1 base to trimming and J lost 5 bases, with 11 bases between them.

The table lists this clonotype with many counts. V is TRBV6-2 or TRBV6-3 and J is TRBJ1-5; TRBD1 might be the D (6 bases). The CDR3 runs 16 residues. Germline V gives CDR1 MNHEY, CDR2 SVGEGT. V was trimmed by 1 base and J by 0 bases, leaving 10 bases between them. The DNA of the CDR3 is TGTGCCAGCAGTTACTTTGGGACAAATAGCAATCAGCCCCAGCATTTT. It translates to CASSYFGTNSNQPQHF.

The chain employs TRBV28 and TRBJ2-1; 7 bases are a match to TRBD2. Germline assignment: CDR1 MDHEN and CDR2 SYDVKM. CDR3 size: 13 residues. J lost 4 bases, V lost 7 bases, and 4 bases had no gene match. Here the CDR3 reads CASIKGGYNEQFF. The CDR3 DNA sequence: TGTGCCAGCATCAAGGGAGGGTACAATGAGCAGTTCTTC.

The chain joins TRBV20-1 to TRBJ2-2, with D perhaps matching TRBD1 or TRBD2 (6 bases each). V was trimmed by 5 bases and J by 16 bases, leaving 23 bases between them. Germline V gene lookup returns CDR1 DFQATT and CDR2 SNEGSKA (reference sequence). This CDR3 is built from 13 residues. CDR3 region: CSAVIYGGEKPFF. The CDR3 nucleotides are TGCAGTGCTGTAATATACGGGGGCGAGAAGCCGTTTTTT.

The table lists this clonotype with many counts. The rearrangement uses TRBV12-3 or TRBV12-4 and TRBJ1-1; 10 nucleotides match TRBD1. The CDR3 totals 16 residues. With V trimmed by 7 bases and J by 0 bases, 8 bases remained unmatched. DNA for the CDR3: TGTGCCAGCATCCCGGGACAGGGGAATATGAACACTGAAGCTTTCTTT. This codes for CASIPGQGNMNTEAFF.

This chain connects TRBV2 to TRBJ2-3; tentatively, D is TRBD1 (6 bases). This CDR3 contains 13 residues. Germline V CDR1 and CDR2: SNHLY, FYNNEI. With 9 bases removed from V and 4 bases from J, the gap between germline ends came to 14 bases. CDR3 DNA sequence: TGTGCCAGACACTTGGGGGCGGCAGATACGCAGTATTTT. Amino acids: CARHLGAADTQYF.

The chain couples TRBV6-2 or TRBV6-3 to TRBJ1-6; D ambiguous. The CDR3 is made up of 13 amino acids. V lost 4 bases and J lost 10, with 11 bases in between. Germline CDR1 MNHEY, CDR2 SVGEGT. Written as DNA, the CDR3 is TGTGCCAGCAGTTGGCAGACTGGCTCACCCCTCCACTTT. Translated: CASSWQTGSPLHF.

This clonotype occurred a few times. This chain links TRBV4-2 with TRBJ2-2; 7 bases agree with TRBD2. V was pared by 1 base and J by 1 base, with 3 bases of the junction left unmatched. The CDR3 covers 16 residues. CDR1 and CDR2 from the germline V gene are LGHNA and YNFKEQ. In DNA, the CDR3 is TGTGCCAGCAGCCAAGGGCTAGCGGTGAACACCGGGGAGCTGTTTTTT. Encoded protein: CASSQGLAVNTGELFF.

This clonotype has only a few counts. For the CDR3, the DNA is TGTGCCAGCAGGGGGACTGGGAACACCGGGGAGCTGTTTTTT. This codes for CASRGTGNTGELFF. This sequence joins TRBV6-5 and TRBJ2-2, with D tentatively TRBD2 (6 bases). The CDR3 spans 14 residues. Trimming left V 6 bases short and J 1 base short, with 9 bases between. Germline V CDR1 and CDR2: MNHEY, SVGAGI.

This clonotype was counted at least ten times. CDR3 residues: CASSLGTLGGAKNIQYF. The CDR3 nucleotides are TGTGCCAGCAGCTTAGGGACCTTGGGGGGGGCCAAAAACATTCAGTACTTC. The chain carries TRBV11-2 and TRBJ2-4; 7 nucleotides line up with TRBD2. In germline, CDR1 is SGHAT, CDR2 FQNNGV. The CDR3 is made up of 17 amino acids. Trimming cost V 1 base and J 1 base; bases outside gene matches: 7.

This clonotype turned up a few times. The genes are TRBV5-1 and TRBJ1-2, with D tentatively TRBD1 (5 bases). The CDR3 sequence is 13 residues long. Germline V gene lookup returns CDR1 SGHRS and CDR2 YFSETQ. V lost 2 bases to trimming and J lost 6 bases, with 11 bases between them. For the CDR3, the DNA is TGCGCCAGCAGCTTACAGGTTTTAGATGGCTACACCTTC. Translation gives CASSLQVLDGYTF.

V is TRBV28 and J is TRBJ2-4; 9 positions match TRBD1. Trimming removed 2 bases from V and 8 bases from J; junction bases left unmatched: 4. The germline V gene has CDR1 MDHEN and CDR2 SYDVKM. The CDR3 sequence is 14 residues long. Here the CDR3 DNA reads TGTGCCAGCAGTTTACGGGGACAGGGTCACATTCAGTACTTC. Translated, it gives CASSLRGQGHIQYF. Together with reference TRBV28 and TRBJ2-4, the CDR3 gives the full variable domain: DVKVTQSSRYLVKRTGEKVFLECVQDMDHENMFWYRQDPGLGLRLIYFSYDVKMKEKGDIPEGYSVSREKKERFSLILESASTNQTSMYLCASSLRGQGHIQYFGAGTRLSVL.

This clonotype was counted ten times or more. The V and J genes are TRBV4-3 and TRBJ2-3; 12 bases are a match to TRBD2. From germline, CDR1 is LGHNA and CDR2 YSLEER. The CDR3 spans 16 residues. J lost 6 bases, V lost 2 bases, and 6 bases had no gene match. The CDR3 here is CASSQSGLAGLDTQYF. The CDR3 coding sequence is TGCGCCAGCAGCCAATCCGGACTAGCGGGATTGGATACGCAGTATTTT.

A few counts support this clonotype. V gene TRBV12-3 or TRBV12-4 combines with J gene TRBJ1-2; TRBD1 might be the D (6 bases). The V and J ends lost 8 bases and 5 bases respectively, with 21 bases between them. This CDR3 contains 15 residues. CDR3 nucleotide sequence: TGTGCCAGCCGGAGCCACAGACAGGATCTATATGGCTACACCTTC. Amino acid sequence: CASRSHRQDLYGYTF.

The chain recombines TRBV2 with TRBJ2-3, with 10 bases that match TRBD2. The trim removed 2 bases at V and 0 bases at J, leaving 2 bases unmatched. Germline V gene sequence: CDR1 SNHLY, CDR2 FYNNEI. This CDR3 comprises 16 residues. The CDR3 spells CASSEWTSGSTDTQYF. In DNA, the CDR3 is TGTGCCAGCAGTGAATGGACTAGCGGAAGCACAGATACGCAGTATTTT.

In its sample, this clonotype was seen many times. The chain recombines TRBV4-3 with TRBJ2-2; no clear D. The ends were cut back, 1 base at V and 1 base at J, with 7 bases in the middle. The germline V gene has CDR1 LGHNA and CDR2 YSLEER. The CDR3 consists of 15 residues. The CDR3 DNA is TGCGCCAGCAGCCAAGGGGTTTTGAACACCGGGGAGCTGTTTTTT. Residues: CASSQGVLNTGELFF.

This clonotype has a count of ten or more. The V and J genes are TRBV11-2 and TRBJ2-3, with 7 bases identical to TRBD1. Trimming took 5 bases from V and 6 from J; bases not matched to a gene: 8. The CDR3 is 14 residues long. The germline V gene has CDR1 SGHAT and CDR2 FQNNGV. CDR3 bases: TGTGCCAGCAGCCCATCCAGGGGGTCCGATACGCAGTATTTT. Translation gives CASSPSRGSDTQYF.

This clonotype was seen only a few times. The gene calls are TRBV12-3 or TRBV12-4 and TRBJ1-1, with D possibly matching TRBD1 (5 bases). This CDR3 spans 12 amino acids. V lost 6 bases to trimming and J lost 4 bases, with 9 bases between them. CDR3 amino acids: CASRKRGTEAFF. In DNA, the CDR3 is TGTGCCAGCAGGAAAAGGGGCACTGAAGCTTTCTTT.